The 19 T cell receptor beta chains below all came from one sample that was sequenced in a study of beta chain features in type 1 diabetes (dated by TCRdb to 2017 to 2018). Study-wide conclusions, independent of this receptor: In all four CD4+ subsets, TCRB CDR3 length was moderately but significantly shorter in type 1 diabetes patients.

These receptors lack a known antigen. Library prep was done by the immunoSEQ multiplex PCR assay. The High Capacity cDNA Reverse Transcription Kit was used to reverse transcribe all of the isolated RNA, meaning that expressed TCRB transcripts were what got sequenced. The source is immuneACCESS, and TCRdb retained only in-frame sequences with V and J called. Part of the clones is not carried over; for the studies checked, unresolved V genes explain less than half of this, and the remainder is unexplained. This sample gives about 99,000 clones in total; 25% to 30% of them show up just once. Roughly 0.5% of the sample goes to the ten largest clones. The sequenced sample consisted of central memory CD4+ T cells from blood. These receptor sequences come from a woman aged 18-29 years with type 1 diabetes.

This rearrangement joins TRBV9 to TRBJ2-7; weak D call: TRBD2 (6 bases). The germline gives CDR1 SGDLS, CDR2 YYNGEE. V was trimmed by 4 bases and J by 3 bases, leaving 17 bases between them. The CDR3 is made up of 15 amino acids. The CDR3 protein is CASSPTDYRGYEQYF. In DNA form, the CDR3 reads TGTGCCAGCAGCCCGACGGACTACAGAGGCTACGAGCAGTACTTC.

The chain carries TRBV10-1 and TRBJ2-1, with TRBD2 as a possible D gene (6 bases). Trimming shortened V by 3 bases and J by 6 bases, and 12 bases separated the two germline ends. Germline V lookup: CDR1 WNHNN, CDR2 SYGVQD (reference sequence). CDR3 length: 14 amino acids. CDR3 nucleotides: TGCGCCAGCAGTGATCCGGGGACTTTCAATGAGCAGTTCTTC. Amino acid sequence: CASSDPGTFNEQFF.

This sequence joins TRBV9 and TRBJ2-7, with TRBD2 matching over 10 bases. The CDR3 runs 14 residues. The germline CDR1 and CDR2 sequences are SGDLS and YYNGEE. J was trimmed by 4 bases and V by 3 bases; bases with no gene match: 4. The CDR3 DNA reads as TGTGCCAGCAGCGCCGGACTAGCGGATTACGAGCAGTACGTC. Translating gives CASSAGLADYEQYV.

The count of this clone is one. The CDR3 reads CATSYASGDYEQYV. The CDR3, as DNA: TGTGCCACTTCGTACGCTAGCGGGGACTACGAGCAGTACGTC. J is TRBJ2-7 and V is TRBV2, with 9 bases identical to TRBD2. V lost 10 bases and J lost 3; bases outside the gene matches: 10. From germline, CDR1 is SNHLY and CDR2 FYNNEI. CDR3 length: 14 residues.

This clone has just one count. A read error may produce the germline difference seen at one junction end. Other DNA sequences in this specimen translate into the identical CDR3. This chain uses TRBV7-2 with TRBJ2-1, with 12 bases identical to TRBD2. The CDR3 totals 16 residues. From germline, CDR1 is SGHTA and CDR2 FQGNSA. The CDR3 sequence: CASSSRLAGVGNEQFF. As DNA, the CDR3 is TGCGCCAGCAGCTCCCGACTAGCGGGAGTAGGTAATGAGCAGTTCTTC.

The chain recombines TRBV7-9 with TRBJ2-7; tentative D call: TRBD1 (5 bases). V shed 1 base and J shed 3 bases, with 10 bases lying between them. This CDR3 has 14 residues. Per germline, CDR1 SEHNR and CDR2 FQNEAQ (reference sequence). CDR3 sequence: CASSLVETVYEQYF. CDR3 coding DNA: TGTGCCAGCAGCTTAGTTGAGACAGTCTACGAGCAGTACTTC. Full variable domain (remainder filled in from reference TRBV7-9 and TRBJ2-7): DTGVSQNPRHKITKRGQNVTFRCDPISEHNRLYWYRQTLGQGPEFLTYFQNEAQLEKSRLLSDRFSAERPKGSFSTLEIQRTEQGDSAMYLCASSLVETVYEQYFGPGTRLTVT.

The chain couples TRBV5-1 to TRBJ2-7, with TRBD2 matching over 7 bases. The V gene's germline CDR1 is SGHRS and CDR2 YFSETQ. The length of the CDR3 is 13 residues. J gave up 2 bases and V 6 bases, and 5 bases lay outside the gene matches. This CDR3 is CASKVGGAYEQYF. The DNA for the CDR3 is TGCGCCAGCAAGGTTGGGGGGGCCTACGAGCAGTACTTC. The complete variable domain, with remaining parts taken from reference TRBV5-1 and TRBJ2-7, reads KAGVTQTPRYLIKTRGQQVTLSCSPISGHRSVSWYQQTPGQGLQFLFEYFSETQRNKGNFPGRFSGRQFSNSRSEMNVSTLELGDSALYLCASKVGGAYEQYFGPGTRLTVT.

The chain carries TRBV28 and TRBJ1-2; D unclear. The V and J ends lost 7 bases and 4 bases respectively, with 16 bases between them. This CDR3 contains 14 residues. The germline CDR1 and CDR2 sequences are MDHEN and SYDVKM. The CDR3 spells CASTPPGGPYGYTF. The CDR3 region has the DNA TGTGCCAGCACCCCCCCGGGAGGGCCCTATGGCTACACCTTC.

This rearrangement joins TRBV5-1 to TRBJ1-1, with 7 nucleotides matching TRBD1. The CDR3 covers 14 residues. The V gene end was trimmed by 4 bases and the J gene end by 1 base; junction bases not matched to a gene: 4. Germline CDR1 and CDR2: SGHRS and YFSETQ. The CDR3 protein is CASSPWTGNTEAFF. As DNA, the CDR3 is TGCGCCAGCAGCCCGTGGACAGGGAACACTGAAGCTTTCTTT.

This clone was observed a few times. The DNA of the CDR3 is TGTGCCAGTAGTATTGGCCCGGGACTAGCGGGAGGGTCCACAGATACGCAGTATTTT. Its protein is CASSIGPGLAGGSTDTQYF. The J gene is TRBJ2-3, the V gene TRBV19; 16 nucleotides align to TRBD2. Trimming cost V 3 bases and J 2 bases; bases outside gene matches: 8. CDR1 is LNHDA, CDR2 SQIVND, per germline (reference sequence). The length of the CDR3 is 19 residues.

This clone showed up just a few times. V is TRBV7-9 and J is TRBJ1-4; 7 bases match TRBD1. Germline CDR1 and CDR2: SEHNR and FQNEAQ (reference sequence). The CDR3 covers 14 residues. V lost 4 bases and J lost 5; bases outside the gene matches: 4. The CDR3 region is CASSYRQGNEKLFF. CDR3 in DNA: TGTGCCAGCAGCTACCGACAGGGAAATGAAAAACTGTTTTTT.

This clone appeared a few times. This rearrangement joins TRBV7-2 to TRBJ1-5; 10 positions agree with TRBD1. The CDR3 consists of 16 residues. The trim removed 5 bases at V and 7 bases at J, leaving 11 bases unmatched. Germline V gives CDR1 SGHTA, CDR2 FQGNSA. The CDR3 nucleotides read TGTGCCAGCAGCCCACAGGGGACAGGGGTTCGACAGCCCCAGCATTTT. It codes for CASSPQGTGVRQPQHF. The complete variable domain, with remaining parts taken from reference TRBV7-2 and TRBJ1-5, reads GAGVSQSPSNKVTEKGKDVELRCDPISGHTALYWYRQSLGQGLEFLIYFQGNSAPDKSGLPSDRFSAERTGGSVSTLTIQRTQQEDSAVYLCASSPQGTGVRQPQHFGDGTRLSIL.

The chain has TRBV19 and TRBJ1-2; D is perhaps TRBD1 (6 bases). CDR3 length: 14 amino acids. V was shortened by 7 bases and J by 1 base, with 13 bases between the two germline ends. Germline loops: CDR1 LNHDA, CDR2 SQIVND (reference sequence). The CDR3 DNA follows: TGTGCCAGTACGTGGGGGCCGGGTAACTATGGCTACACCTTC. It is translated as CASTWGPGNYGYTF.

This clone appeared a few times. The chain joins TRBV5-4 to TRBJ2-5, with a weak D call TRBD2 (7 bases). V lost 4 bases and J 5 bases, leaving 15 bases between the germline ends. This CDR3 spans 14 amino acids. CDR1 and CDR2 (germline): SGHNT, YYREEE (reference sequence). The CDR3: CASSQARGAETQYF. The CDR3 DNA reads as TGTGCCAGCAGCCAGGCTCGGGGGGCCGAGACCCAGTACTTC.

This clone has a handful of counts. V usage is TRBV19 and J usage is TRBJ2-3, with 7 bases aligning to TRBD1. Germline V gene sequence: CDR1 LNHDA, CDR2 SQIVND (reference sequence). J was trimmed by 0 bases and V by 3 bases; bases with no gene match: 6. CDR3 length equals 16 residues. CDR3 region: CASSMRWDSSTDTQYF. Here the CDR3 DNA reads TGTGCCAGTAGTATGAGGTGGGACAGCAGCACAGATACGCAGTATTTT.

The CDR3 bases are TGTGCCAGTAGGACCTCAGGCCCTGAAGCTTTCTTT. Its translation: CASRTSGPEAFF. This sequence joins TRBV19 and TRBJ1-1; D unresolved. CDR3 length equals 12 residues. Deletions cut 6 bases from V and 6 bases from J, with 11 bases between. Germline CDR1 LNHDA, CDR2 SQIVND (reference sequence).

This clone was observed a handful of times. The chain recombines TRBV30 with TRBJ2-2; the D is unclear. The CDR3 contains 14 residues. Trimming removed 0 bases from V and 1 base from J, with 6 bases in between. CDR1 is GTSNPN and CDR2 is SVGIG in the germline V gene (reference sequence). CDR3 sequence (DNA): TGTGCCTGGAGTGTATACAGGAACACCGGGGAGCTGTTTTTT. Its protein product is CAWSVYRNTGELFF. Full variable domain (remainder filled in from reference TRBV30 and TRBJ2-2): SQTIHQWPATLVQPVGSPLSLECTVEGTSNPNLYWYRQAAGRGLQLLFYSVGIGQISSEVPQNLSASRPQDRQFILSSKKLLLSDSGFYLCAWSVYRNTGELFFGEGSRLTVL.

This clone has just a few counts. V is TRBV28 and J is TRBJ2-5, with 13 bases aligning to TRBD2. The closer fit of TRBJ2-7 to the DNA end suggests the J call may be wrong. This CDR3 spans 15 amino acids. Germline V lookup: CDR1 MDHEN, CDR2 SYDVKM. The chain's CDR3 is CASSIGLAGAYEQYF. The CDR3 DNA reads TGTGCCAGCAGTATAGGACTAGCGGGAGCCTACGAGCAGTACTTC.

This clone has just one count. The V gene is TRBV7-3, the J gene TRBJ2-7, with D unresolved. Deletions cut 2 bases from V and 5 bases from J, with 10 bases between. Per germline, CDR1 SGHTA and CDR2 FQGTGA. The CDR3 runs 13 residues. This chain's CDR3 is CASSLDPLDEQYF. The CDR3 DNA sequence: TGTGCCAGCAGCTTAGATCCCTTAGACGAGCAGTACTTC.